The following is a T cell receptor (beta chain) sequence with its context. Every PCR got spiked synthetic TCR analog templates. Assay used: immunoSEQ multiplex PCR; TCRdb lists only in-frame clones, some missing. The sample consists of 130,000 or so clones, 65% to 85% of them appearing once. The data belong to a study of PD-L1 blockade in urothelial cancer. The CDR3 has 14 amino acids. Per germline, CDR1 LNHDA and CDR2 SQIVND (reference sequence). Trimming took 7 bases from V and 0 from J, leaving 13 bases between them. Time point denoted: pretreatment peripheral blood. The chain carries TRBV19 and TRBJ2-7, with D possibly TRBD1 on 5 matching bases. The input for sequencing was PBMCs, taken around atezolizumab (anti-PD-L1) treatment. The clonotype comes from a man aged 45-65 years with urothelial cancer. The CDR3 loop reads CASKTDPSSYEQYF. CDR3 in DNA: TGTGCCAGTAAGACAGATCCTAGCTCCTACGAGCAGTACTTC.